Listed here are 3 T cell receptor beta chains from one sample, sequenced in a study of response to subunit inactivated influenza vaccine. MiXCR was run by TCRdb on the RT-PCR reads, yielding one entry per CDR3 protein. The data contain fewer than 600,000 distinct CDR3 sequences, less than 7.5% of them singletons. The sample consisted of PBMCs from blood, taken less than 25 months after vaccination. All receptors derive from a man between 50 and 69 years old who received an inactivated influenza vaccine.

Regarding this clonotype: A much larger clone sits a single nucleotide away, making a read error possible. The chain joins TRBV6-5 to TRBJ2-7; 9 bases agree with TRBD1. This CDR3 contains 15 residues. CDR1 and CDR2 (germline): MNHEY, SVGAGI. V gave up 2 bases and J gave up 3 bases; unmatched junction bases: 5. The CDR3 sequence is CASSYMTGGNYEQYF. The CDR3 DNA sequence: TGTGCCAGCAGTTACATGACAGGGGGTAACTACGAGCAGTACTTC.

The table lists this clonotype with a count of one. This chain connects TRBV20-1 to TRBJ2-7; D possibly uses TRBD1 or TRBD2 (6 bases each). The CDR3 is made up of 16 amino acids. Germline lookup yields CDR1 DFQATT and CDR2 SNEGSKA (reference sequence). Trimming took 0 bases from V and 3 from J, leaving 18 bases between them. This CDR3 reads CSARDVVRRGGYEQYF. As DNA, the CDR3 is TGCAGTGCTAGAGATGTGGTCCGCAGGGGAGGCTACGAGCAGTACTTC.

A few counts support this clonotype. V is TRBV11-2 and J is TRBJ2-7; possibly TRBD1 for D (6 bases). The CDR3 spans 14 residues. The V end lost 6 bases, the J end lost 3 bases, and 15 bases lay between the germline ends. From germline, CDR1 is SGHAT and CDR2 FQNNGV. Written as DNA, the CDR3 is TGTGCCAGCAGTTCAAACAGGGCAGGCTACGAGCAGTACTTC. Its translation: CASSSNRAGYEQYF.